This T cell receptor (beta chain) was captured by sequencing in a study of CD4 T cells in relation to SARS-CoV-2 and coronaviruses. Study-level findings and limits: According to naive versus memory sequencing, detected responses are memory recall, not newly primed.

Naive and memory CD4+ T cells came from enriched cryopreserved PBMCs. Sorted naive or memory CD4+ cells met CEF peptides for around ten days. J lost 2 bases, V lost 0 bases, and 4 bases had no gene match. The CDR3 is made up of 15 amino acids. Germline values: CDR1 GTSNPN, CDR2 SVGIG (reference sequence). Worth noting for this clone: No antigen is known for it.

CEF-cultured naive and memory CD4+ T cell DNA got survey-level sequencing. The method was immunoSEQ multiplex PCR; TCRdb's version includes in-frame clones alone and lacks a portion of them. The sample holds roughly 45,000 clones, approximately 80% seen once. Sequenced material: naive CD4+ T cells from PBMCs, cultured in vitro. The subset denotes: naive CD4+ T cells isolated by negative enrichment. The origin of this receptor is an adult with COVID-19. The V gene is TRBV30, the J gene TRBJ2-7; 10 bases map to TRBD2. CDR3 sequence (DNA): TGTGCCTGGAGTGTGGGGCTAGCGGGAGCCTACGAGCAGTACTTC. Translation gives CAWSVGLAGAYEQYF.